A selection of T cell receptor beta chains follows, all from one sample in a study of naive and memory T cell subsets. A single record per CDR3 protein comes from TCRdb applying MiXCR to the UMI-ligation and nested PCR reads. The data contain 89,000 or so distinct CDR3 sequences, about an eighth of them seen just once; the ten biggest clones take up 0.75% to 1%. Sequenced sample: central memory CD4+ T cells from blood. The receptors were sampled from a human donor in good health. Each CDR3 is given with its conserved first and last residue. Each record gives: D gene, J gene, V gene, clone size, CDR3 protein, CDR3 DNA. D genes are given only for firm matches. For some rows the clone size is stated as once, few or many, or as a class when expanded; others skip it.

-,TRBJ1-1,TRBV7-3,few,CASSLKGVNTEAFF,TGTGCCAGCAGCTTAAAGGGGGTGAACACTGAAGCTTTCTTT
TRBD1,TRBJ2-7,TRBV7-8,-,CASRNRGREQYF,TGTGCCAGCAGGAACAGGGGGCGCGAGCAGTACTTC
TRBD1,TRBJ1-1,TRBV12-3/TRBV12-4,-,CASSLSRTGKNEAFF,TGTGCCAGCAGTTTAAGTCGGACAGGGAAAAATGAAGCTTTCTTT
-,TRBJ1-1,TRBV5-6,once,CASSWTTPRTEAFF,TGTGCCAGCAGCTGGACGACACCGCGGACTGAAGCTTTCTTT
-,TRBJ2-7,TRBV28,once,CASNPGGLGYEQYF,TGTGCCAGCAATCCCGGGGGGCTGGGGTACGAGCAGTACTTC
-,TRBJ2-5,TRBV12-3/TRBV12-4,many,CASSWGLNQETQYF,TGTGCCAGCAGTTGGGGACTGAACCAAGAGACCCAGTACTTC
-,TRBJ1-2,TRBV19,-,CASSIQISFDGYTF,TGTGCCAGTAGTATTCAGATTTCGTTCGATGGCTACACCTTC
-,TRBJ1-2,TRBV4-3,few,CASSQDSTFYGYTF,TGCGCCAGCAGCCAAGATAGCACCTTCTATGGCTACACCTTC
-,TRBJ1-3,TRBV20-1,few,CSARDRIGAGNTIYF,TGCAGTGCTAGAGACAGAATTGGGGCTGGAAACACCATATATTTT
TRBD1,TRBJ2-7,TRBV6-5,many,CASSYSGQGTYEQYF,TGTGCCAGCAGTTACTCGGGACAGGGGACCTACGAGCAGTACTTC
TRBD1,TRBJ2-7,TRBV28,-,CASSFSRGHEQYF,TGTGCCAGCAGTTTTTCCAGGGGGCACGAGCAGTACTTC
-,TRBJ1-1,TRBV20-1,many,CSARGAPGAFF,TGCAGTGCTAGGGGCGCCCCAGGAGCTTTCTTT
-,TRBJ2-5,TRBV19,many,CASSMTRQETQYF,TGTGCCAGTAGTATGACTAGGCAAGAGACCCAGTACTTC
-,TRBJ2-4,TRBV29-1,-,CSVMRRVNIQYF,TGCAGCGTTATGAGGAGGGTTAACATTCAGTACTTC
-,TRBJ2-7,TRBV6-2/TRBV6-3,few,CASTRAGKYEQYF,TGTGCCAGCACTCGGGCAGGGAAGTACGAGCAGTACTTC
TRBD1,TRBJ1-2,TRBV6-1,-,CASSDFWQGAHVNYGYTF,TGTGCCAGCAGTGATTTCTGGCAGGGGGCCCACGTAAACTATGGCTACACCTTC
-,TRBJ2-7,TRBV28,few,CASSSTGPYEQYF,TGTGCCAGCAGTTCTACAGGCCCCTACGAGCAGTACTTC
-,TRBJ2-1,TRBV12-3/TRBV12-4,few,CATPADHHNEQFF,TGTGCCACCCCAGCGGACCATCACAATGAGCAGTTCTTC
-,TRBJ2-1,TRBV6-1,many,CASMKQGYPYNEQFF,TGTGCCAGCATGAAGCAGGGGTATCCCTACAATGAGCAGTTCTTC
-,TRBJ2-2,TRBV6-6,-,CASSFTGSPRNTGELFF,TGTGCCAGCAGCTTTACCGGGAGCCCTAGGAACACCGGGGAGCTGTTTTTT
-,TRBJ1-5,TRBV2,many,CASGPGLSNQPQHF,TGTGCCAGCGGGCCAGGGCTTTCAAATCAGCCCCAGCATTTT
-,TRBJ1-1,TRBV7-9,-,CASSFQGRRTEAFF,TGTGCCAGCAGCTTCCAGGGTAGGCGGACTGAAGCTTTCTTT
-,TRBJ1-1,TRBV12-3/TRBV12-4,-,CASSLSTANTEAFF,TGTGCCAGCAGTTTAAGCACAGCTAACACTGAAGCTTTCTTT
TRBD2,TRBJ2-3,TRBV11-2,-,CASSLASSGSKDTQYF,TGTGCCAGCAGCTTAGCGTCTAGCGGGAGCAAAGATACGCAGTATTTT
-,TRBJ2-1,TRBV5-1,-,CASSLVPEPYNEQFF,TGCGCCAGCAGCTTGGTGCCAGAACCCTACAATGAGCAGTTCTTC
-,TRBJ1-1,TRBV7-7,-,CASSQQVNTEAFF,TGTGCCAGCAGCCAACAGGTGAACACTGAAGCTTTCTTT
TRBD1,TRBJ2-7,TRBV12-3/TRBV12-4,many,CASSLGQLSYEQYF,TGTGCCAGCAGTCTGGGACAGCTATCCTACGAGCAGTACTTC
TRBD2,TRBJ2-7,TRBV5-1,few,CASSFNSGGGGYEQYF,TGCGCCAGCAGCTTCAATAGTGGCGGCGGGGGCTACGAGCAGTACTTC
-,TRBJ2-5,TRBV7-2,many,CASSLGNALDTETQYF,TGTGCCAGCAGCTTAGGGAACGCGTTAGATACGGAGACCCAGTACTTC
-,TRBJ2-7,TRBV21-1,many,CASSKVGQKYSYEQYF,TGTGCCAGCAGCAAAGTAGGACAAAAATACTCCTACGAGCAGTACTTC
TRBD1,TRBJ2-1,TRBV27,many,CASSLQGATYNEQFF,TGTGCCAGCAGTTTACAGGGGGCTACCTACAATGAGCAGTTCTTC
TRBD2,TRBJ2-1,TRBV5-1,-,CASSPSFAGDREQFF,TGCGCCAGCAGCCCGAGTTTTGCGGGAGATCGGGAGCAGTTCTTC